This paragraph reports one T cell receptor beta chain. The sample belongs to a study of technical replicates of blood from a handful of donors. Sequencing used immunoSEQ multiplex PCR; TCRdb keeps in-frame clones, though not all of them. The sample holds 60,000 to 80,000 clones; more than 85% are singletons and the top ten take approximately 5%. Looked up from germline, CDR1 is SGHRS and CDR2 is YFSETQ. The CDR3 has 16 residues. Trimming removed 6 bases at V and 7 bases at J, with 26 bases between. The sequence was collected from a human donor in good health. Some clones in this sample may be carry-over from other donors' samples. The J gene is TRBJ2-7, the V gene TRBV5-1, with D possibly being TRBD2 (6 bases). What was sequenced was PBMCs. Here the CDR3 reads CASMISGGQGTGEQYF. For the CDR3, the DNA is TGCGCCAGCATGATTTCTGGAGGGCAAGGGACGGGTGAGCAGTACTTC.